This T cell receptor beta chain was captured by sequencing in a study of T cell responses to AZD1222 COVID-19 vaccine. Study-wide results and caveats: Reports say nearly half of spike-specific TCRs go after unmutated variant regions. Spike-specific TCR depth and breadth grew after two AZD1222 doses.

For this clone: Its antigen is unknown.

Produced via immunoSEQ multiplex PCR; TCRdb's table is partial and in-frame only. The profile shows 250,000 or so clones, more than 85% of them singletons. The germline V gene encodes CDR1 SGHVS and CDR2 FNYEAQ. The CDR3 runs 17 residues. V dropped 5 bases and J dropped 5; count of bases not matched to a gene: 16. Sequencing used peripheral blood, obtained on day 0 of AZD1222 vaccination. The V and J genes are TRBV7-6 and TRBJ2-7, with 9 positions matching TRBD2. This receptor was identified in an adult in good health. The CDR3 loop is CASSPRGLGTSKDEQYF. CDR3 coding DNA: TGTGCCAGCAGCCCGAGGGGGCTCGGGACTAGCAAAGACGAGCAGTACTTC.